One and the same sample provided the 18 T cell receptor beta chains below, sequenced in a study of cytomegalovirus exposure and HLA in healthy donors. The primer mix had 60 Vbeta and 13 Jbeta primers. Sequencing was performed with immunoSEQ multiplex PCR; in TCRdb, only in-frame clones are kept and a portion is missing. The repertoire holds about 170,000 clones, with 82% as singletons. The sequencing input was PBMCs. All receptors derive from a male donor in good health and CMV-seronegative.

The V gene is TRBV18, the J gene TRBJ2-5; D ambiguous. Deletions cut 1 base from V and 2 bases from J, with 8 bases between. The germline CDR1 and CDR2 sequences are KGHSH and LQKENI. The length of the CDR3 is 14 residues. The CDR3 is CASSPLPEQETQYF. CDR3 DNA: TGTGCCAGCTCACCACTTCCGGAGCAAGAGACCCAGTACTTC.

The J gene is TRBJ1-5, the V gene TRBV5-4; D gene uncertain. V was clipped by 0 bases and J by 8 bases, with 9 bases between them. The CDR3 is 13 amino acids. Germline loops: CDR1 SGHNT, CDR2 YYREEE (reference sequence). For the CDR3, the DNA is TGTGCCAGCAGCTTGGACCCAGGTGAGCCCCAGCATTTT. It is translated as CASSLDPGEPQHF.

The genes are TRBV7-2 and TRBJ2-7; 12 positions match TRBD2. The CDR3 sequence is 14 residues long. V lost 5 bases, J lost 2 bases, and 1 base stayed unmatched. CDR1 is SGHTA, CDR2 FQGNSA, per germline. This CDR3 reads CASSRLAGAYEQYF. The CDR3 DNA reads TGTGCCAGCAGCCGACTAGCGGGGGCCTACGAGCAGTACTTC.

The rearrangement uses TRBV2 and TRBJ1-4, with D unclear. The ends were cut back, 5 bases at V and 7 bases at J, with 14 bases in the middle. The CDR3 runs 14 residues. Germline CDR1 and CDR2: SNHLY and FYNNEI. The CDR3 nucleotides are TGTGCCAGCAGTCCCAACGACTTAAGTGAAAAACTGTTTTTT. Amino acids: CASSPNDLSEKLFF.

CDR3 DNA sequence: TGCGCCAGCATGAGATGGGGGGGCCAAGAGACCCAGTACTTC. Its protein is CASMRWGGQETQYF. The chain links TRBV10-1 to TRBJ2-5; TRBD2 agrees at 7 bases. The trim removed 7 bases at V and 1 base at J, leaving 6 bases unmatched. The length of the CDR3 is 14 residues. Germline values: CDR1 WNHNN, CDR2 SYGVQD (reference sequence).

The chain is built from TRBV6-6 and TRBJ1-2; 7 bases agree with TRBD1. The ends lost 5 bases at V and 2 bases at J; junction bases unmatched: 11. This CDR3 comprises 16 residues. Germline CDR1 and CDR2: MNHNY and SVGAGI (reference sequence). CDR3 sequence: CASSATGQRSNYGYTF. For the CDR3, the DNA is TGTGCCAGCAGTGCGACGGGACAGCGATCCAACTATGGCTACACCTTC.

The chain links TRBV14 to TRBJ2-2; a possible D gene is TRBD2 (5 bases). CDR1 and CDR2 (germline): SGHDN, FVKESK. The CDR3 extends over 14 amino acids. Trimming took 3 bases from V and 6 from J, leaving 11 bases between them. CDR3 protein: CASSQVLGAGELFF. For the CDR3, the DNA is TGTGCCAGCAGCCAGGTACTAGGTGCCGGGGAGCTGTTTTTT.

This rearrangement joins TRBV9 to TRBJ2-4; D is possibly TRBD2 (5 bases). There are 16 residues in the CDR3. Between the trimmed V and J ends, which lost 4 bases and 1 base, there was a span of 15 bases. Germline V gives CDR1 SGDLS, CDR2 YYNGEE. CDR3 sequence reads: CASSHRAGWAKNIQYF. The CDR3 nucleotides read TGTGCCAGCAGCCATCGTGCGGGCTGGGCCAAAAACATTCAGTACTTC. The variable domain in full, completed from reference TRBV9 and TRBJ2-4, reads DSGVTQTPKHLITATGQRVTLRCSPRSGDLSVYWYQQSLDQGLQFLIQYYNGEERAKGNILERFSAQQFPDLHSELNLSSLELGDSALYFCASSHRAGWAKNIQYFGAGTRLSVL.

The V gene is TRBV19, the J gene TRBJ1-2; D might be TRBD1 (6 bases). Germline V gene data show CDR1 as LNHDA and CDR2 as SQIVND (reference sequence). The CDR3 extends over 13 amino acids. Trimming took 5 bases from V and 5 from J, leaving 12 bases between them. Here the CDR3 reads CASSQQGGYGYTF. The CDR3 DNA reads TGTGCCAGTAGTCAACAGGGAGGGTATGGCTACACCTTC.

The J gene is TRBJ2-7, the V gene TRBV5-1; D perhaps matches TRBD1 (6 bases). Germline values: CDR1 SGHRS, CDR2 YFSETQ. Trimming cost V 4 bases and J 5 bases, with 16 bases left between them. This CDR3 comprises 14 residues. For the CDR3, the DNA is TGCGCCAGCAGCCGGTCTTCAGGGGCCCACGAGCAGTACTTC. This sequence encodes CASSRSSGAHEQYF.

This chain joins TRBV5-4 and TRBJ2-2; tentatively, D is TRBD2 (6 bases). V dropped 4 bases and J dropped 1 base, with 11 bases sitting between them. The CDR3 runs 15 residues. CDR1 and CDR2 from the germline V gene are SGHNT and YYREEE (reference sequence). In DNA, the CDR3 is TGTGCCAGCAGCCAAGGGACTGGGAACACCGGGGAGCTGTTTTTT. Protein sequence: CASSQGTGNTGELFF.

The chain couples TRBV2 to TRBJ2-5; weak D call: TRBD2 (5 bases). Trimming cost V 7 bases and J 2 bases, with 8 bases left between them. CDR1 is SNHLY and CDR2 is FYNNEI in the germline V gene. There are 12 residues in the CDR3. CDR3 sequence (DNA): TGTGCCAGCAAGCGGCAGCAAGAGACCCAGTACTTC. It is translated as CASKRQQETQYF.

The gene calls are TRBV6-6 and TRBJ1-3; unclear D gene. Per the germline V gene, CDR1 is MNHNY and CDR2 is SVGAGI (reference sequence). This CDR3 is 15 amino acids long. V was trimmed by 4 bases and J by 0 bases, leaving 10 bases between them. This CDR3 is CASSSSGLSGNTIYF. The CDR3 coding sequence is TGTGCCAGCAGTTCGTCTGGACTCTCTGGAAACACCATATATTTT.

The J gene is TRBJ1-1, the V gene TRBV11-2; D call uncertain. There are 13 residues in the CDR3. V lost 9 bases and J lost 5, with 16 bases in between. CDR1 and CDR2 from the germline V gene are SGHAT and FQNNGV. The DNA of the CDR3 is TGTGCCAGTTCGAGCGGCGTACTGACTGAAGCTTTCTTT. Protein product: CASSSGVLTEAFF.

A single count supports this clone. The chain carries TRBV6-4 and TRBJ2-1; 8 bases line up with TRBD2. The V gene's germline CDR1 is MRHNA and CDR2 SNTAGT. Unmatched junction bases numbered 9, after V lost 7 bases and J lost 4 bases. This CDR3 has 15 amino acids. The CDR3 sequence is CASKRGASGYNEQFF. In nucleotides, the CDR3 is TGTGCCAGCAAACGAGGGGCTAGCGGGTACAATGAGCAGTTCTTC.

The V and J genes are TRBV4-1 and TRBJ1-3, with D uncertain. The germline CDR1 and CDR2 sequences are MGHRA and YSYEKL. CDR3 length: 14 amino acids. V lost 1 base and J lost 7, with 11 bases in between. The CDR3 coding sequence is TGCGCCAGCAGCCAAGCAGGTTTGGGCAACACCATATATTTT. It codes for CASSQAGLGNTIYF.

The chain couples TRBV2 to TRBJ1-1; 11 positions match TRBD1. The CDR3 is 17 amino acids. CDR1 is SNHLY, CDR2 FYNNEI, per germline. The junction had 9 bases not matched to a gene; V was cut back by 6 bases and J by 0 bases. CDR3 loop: CASSGGQGAQMNTEAFF. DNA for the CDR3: TGTGCCAGCAGCGGCGGACAGGGGGCCCAAATGAACACTGAAGCTTTCTTT.

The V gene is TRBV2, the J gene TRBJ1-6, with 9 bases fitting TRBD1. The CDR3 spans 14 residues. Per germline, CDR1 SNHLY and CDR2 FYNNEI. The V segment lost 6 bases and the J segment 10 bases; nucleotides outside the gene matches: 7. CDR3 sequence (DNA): TGTGCCAGCAGATACGGGACAGGGACCTCACCCCTCCACTTT. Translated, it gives CASRYGTGTSPLHF.